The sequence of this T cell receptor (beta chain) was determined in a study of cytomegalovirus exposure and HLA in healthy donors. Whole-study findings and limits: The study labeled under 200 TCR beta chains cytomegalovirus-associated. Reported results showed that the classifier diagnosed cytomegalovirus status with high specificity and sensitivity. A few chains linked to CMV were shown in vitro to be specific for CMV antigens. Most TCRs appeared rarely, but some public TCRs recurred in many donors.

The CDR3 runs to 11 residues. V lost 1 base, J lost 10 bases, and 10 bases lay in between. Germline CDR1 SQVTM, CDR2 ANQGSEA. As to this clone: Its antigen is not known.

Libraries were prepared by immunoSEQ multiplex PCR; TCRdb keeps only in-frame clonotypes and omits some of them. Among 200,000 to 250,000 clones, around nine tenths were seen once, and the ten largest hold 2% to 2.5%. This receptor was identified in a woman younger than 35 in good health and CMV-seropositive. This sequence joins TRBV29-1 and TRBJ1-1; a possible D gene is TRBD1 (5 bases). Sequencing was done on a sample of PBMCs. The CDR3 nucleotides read TGCAGCGTTGAAGGGGGGGTTGGAGCTTTCTTT. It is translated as CSVEGGVGAFF. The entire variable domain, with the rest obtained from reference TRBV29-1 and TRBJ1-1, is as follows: SAVISQKPSRDICQRGTSLTIQCQVDSQVTMMFWYRQQPGQSLTLIATANQGSEATYESGFVIDKFPISRPNLTFSTLTVSNMSPEDSSIYLCSVEGGVGAFFGQGTRLTVV.